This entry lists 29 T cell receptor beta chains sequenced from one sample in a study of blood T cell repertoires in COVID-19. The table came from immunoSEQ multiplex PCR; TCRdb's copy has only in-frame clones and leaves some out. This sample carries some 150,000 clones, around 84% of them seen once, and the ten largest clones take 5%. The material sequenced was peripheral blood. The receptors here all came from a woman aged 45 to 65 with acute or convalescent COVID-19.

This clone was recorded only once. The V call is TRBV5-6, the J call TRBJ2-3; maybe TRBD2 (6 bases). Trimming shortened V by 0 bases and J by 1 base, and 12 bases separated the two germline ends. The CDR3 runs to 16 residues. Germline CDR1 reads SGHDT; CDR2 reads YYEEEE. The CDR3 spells CASSLVSGGGTDTQYF. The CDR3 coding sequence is TGTGCCAGCAGCTTGGTTAGCGGAGGAGGCACAGATACGCAGTATTTT.

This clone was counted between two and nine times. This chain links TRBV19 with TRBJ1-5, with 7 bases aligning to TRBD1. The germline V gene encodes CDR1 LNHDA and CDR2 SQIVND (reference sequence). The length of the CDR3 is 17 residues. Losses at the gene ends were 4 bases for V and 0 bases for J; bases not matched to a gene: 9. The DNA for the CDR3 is TGTGCCAGTAGTAGCTTATTCGGGACAGTTAGCAATCAGCCCCAGCATTTT. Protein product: CASSSLFGTVSNQPQHF.

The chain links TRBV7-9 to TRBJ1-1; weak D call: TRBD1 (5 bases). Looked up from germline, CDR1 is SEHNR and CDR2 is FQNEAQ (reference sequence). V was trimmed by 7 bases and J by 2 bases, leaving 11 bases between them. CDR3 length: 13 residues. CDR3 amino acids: CASTTQANTEAFF. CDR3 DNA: TGTGCCAGCACCACACAGGCAAACACTGAAGCTTTCTTT.

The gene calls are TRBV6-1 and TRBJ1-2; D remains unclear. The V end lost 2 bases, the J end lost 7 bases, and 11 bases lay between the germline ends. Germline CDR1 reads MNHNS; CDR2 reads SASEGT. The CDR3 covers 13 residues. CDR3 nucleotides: TGTGCCAGCAGTGAACAGCGAGAGATTGGCTACACCTTC. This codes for CASSEQREIGYTF.

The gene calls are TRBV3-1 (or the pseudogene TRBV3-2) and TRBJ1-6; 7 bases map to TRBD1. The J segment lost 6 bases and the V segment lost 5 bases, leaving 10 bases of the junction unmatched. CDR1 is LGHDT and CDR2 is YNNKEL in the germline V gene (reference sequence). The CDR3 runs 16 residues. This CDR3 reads CASSTGGGAGNSPLHF. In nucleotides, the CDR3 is TGTGCCAGCAGCACGGGAGGGGGCGCGGGTAATTCACCCCTCCACTTT.

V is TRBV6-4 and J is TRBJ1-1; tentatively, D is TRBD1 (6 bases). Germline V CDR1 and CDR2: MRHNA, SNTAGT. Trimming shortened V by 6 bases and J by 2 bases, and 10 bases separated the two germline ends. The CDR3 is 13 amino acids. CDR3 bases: TGTGCCAGCAGCTGGGACACTAACACTGAAGCTTTCTTT. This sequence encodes CASSWDTNTEAFF.

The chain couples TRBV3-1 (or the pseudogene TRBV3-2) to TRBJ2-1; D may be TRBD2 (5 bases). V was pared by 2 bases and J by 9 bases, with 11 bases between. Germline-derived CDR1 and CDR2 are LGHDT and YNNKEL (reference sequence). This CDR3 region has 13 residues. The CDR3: CASSQNRGIEQFF. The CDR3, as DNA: TGTGCCAGCAGCCAAAATAGAGGGATTGAGCAGTTCTTC.

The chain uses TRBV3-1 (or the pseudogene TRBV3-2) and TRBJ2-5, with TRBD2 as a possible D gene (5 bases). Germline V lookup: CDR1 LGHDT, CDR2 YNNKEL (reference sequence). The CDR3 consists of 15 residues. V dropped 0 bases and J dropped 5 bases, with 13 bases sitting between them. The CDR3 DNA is TGTGCCAGCAGCCAAGATAGTCGGGGTTTCGAGACCCAGTACTTC. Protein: CASSQDSRGFETQYF.

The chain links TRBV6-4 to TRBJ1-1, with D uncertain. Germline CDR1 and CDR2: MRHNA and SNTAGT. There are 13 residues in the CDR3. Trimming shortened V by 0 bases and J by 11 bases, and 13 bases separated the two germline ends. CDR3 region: CASSDSGSPKAFF. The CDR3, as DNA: TGTGCCAGCAGTGACTCTGGGAGCCCAAAGGCTTTCTTT.

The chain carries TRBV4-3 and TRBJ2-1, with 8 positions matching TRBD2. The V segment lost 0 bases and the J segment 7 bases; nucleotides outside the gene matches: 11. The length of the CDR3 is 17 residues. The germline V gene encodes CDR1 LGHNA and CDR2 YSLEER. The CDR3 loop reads CASSQDSGAGEENEQFF. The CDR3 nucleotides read TGCGCCAGCAGCCAAGATTCCGGAGCGGGGGAAGAAAATGAGCAGTTCTTC.

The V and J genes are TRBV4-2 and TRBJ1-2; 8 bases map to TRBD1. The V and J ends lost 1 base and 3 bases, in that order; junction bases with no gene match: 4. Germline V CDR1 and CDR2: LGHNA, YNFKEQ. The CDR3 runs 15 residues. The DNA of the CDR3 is TGTGCCAGCAGCCAAGTCAACAGGGGGGACTATGGCTACACCTTC. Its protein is CASSQVNRGDYGYTF.

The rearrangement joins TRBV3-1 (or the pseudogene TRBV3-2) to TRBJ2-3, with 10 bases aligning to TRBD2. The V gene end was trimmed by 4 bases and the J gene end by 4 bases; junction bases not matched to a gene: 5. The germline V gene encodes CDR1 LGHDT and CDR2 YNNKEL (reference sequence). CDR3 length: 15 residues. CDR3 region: CASSPIAGGPDTQYF. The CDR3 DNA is TGTGCCAGCAGCCCCATAGCGGGGGGCCCAGATACGCAGTATTTT.

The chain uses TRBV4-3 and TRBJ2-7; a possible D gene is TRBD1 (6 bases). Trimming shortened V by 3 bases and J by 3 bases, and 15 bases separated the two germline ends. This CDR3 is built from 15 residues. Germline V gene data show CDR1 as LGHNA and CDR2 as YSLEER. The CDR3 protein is CASSQETGINYEQYF. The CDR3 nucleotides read TGCGCCAGCAGCCAGGAGACAGGTATAAACTACGAGCAGTACTTC.

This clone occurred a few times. CDR3 sequence reads: CASSVAEDPSYGYTF. The CDR3 DNA reads TGTGCCAGCAGCGTAGCGGAGGATCCCTCCTATGGCTACACCTTC. The chain couples TRBV9 to TRBJ1-2; D is undetermined. Trimming left V 0 bases short and J 4 bases short, with 13 bases between. Germline values: CDR1 SGDLS, CDR2 YYNGEE. The CDR3 is made up of 15 amino acids.

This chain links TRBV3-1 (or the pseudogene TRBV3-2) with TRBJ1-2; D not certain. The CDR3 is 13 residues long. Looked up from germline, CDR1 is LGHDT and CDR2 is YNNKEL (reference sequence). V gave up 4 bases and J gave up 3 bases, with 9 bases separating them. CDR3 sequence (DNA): TGTGCCAGCAGCCCCGACACGGACTATGGCTACACCTTC. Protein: CASSPDTDYGYTF.

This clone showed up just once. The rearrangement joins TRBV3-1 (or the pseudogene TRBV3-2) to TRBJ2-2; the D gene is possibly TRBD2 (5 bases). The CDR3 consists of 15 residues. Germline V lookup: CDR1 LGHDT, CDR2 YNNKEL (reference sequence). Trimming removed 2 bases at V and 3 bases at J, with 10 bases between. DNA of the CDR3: TGTGCCAGCAGCCAAAGCAGGACTGACACCGGGGAGCTGTTTTTT. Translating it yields CASSQSRTDTGELFF.

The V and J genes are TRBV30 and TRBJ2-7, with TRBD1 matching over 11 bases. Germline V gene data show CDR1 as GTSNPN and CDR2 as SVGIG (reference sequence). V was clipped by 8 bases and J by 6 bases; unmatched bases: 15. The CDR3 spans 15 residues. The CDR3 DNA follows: TGTGCCGGGGACAGGGGGTTTCTTAGTCCTCTCGAGCAGTACTTC. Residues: CAGDRGFLSPLEQYF.

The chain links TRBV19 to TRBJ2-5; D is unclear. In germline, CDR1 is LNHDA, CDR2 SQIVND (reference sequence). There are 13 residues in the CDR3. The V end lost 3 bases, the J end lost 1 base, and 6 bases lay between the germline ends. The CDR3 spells CASSISSQETQYF. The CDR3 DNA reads TGTGCCAGTAGTATCTCCAGCCAAGAGACCCAGTACTTC.

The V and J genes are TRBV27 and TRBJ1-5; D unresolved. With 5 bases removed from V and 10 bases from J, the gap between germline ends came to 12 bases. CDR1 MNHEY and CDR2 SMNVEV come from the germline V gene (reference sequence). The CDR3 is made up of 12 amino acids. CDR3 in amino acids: CASSGPHPPQHF. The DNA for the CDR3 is TGTGCCAGCAGTGGTCCACATCCCCCCCAGCATTTT.

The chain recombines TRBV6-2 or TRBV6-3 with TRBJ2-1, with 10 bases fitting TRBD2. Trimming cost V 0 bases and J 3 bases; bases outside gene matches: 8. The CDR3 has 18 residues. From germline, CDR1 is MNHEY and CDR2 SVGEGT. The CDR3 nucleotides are TGTGCCAGCAGTTACTCGACTTACAGCGGGGGGGGCTACAATGAGCAGTTCTTC. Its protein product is CASSYSTYSGGGYNEQFF.

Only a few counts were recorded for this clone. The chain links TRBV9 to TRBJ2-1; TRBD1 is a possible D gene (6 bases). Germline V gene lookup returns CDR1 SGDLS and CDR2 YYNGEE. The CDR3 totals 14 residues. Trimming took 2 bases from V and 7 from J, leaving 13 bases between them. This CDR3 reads CASSVTPQGNEQFF. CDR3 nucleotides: TGTGCCAGCAGCGTTACCCCACAGGGAAATGAGCAGTTCTTC.

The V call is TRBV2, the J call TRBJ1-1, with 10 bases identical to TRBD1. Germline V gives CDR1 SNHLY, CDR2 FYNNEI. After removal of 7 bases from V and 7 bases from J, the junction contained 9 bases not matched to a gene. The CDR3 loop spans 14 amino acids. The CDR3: CASNTGTGAIEAFF. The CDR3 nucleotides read TGTGCCAGCAATACCGGGACAGGGGCCATTGAAGCTTTCTTT.

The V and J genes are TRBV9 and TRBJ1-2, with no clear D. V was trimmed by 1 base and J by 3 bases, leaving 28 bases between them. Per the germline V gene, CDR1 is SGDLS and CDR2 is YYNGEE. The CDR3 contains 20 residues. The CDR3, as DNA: TGTGCCAGCAGCGTATGTGTCGAGGCGGGGTTGCCTGGAAAGGACTATGGCTACACCTTC. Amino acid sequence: CASSVCVEAGLPGKDYGYTF.

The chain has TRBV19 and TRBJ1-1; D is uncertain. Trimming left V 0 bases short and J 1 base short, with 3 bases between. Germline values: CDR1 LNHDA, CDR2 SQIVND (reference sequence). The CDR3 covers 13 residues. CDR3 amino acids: CASSIDGNTEAFF. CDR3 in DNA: TGTGCCAGTAGTATAGACGGGAACACTGAAGCTTTCTTT. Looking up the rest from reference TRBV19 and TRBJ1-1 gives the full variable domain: DGGITQSPKYLFRKEGQNVTLSCEQNLNHDAMYWYRQDPGQGLRLIYYSQIVNDFQKGDIAEGYSVSREKKESFPLTVTSAQKNPTAFYLCASSIDGNTEAFFGQGTRLTVV.

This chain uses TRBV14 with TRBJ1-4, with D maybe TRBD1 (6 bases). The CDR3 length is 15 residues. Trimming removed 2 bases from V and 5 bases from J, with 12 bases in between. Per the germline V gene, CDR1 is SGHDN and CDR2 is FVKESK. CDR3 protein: CASSQWQGLNEKLFF. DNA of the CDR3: TGTGCCAGCAGCCAATGGCAGGGGTTGAATGAAAAACTGTTTTTT.

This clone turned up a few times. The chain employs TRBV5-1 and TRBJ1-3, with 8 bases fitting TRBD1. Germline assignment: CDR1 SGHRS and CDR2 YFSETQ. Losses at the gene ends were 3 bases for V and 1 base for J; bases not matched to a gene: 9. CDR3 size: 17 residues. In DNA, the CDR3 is TGCGCCAGCAGCTCGCTTCCGGGACAGGAATCTGGAAACACCATATATTTT. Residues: CASSSLPGQESGNTIYF.

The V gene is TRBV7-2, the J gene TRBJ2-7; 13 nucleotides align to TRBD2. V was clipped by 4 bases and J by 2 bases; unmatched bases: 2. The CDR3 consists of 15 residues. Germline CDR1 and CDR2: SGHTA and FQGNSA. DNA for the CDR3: TGTGCCAGCAGCTCCGGACTAGCGGGGGCCTACGAGCAGTACTTC. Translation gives CASSSGLAGAYEQYF.

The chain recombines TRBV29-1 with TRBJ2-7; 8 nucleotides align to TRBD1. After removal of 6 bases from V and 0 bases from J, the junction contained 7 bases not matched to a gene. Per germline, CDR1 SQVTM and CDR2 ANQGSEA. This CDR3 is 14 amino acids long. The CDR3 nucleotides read TGCAGCGTCCGTGACAGGGGCCTCTCCTACGAGCAGTACTTC. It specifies CSVRDRGLSYEQYF.

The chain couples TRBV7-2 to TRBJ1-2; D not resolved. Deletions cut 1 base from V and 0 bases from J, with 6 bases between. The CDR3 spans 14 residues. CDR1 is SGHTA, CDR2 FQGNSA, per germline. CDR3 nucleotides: TGTGCCAGCAGCTTAGAGCGTTCTAACTATGGCTACACCTTC. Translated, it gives CASSLERSNYGYTF.